Listed below are T cell receptor beta chains from one sample, sequenced in a study of blood T cells in healthy people across ages. Via MiXCR, TCRdb re-called the 5' RACE reads, giving one row per CDR3 protein. The sample carries under 2 million distinct CDR3 sequences, approximately 32% recorded once. The sequenced material came from blood. These receptors were obtained from a woman in her twenties or thirties in good health. Each CDR3 is given with its conserved first and last residue. The D gene is left open where the match is weak. Size values are once, few and many counts, or a class for expanded clones, and some rows have none.

D	J	V	size	CDR3	DNA
.	TRBJ1-2	TRBV4-1	few	CASSQVRTAVYGYTF	TGCGCCAGCAGCCAAGTGAGGACAGCAGTCTATGGCTACACCTTC
TRBD2	TRBJ2-1	TRBV29-1	.	CSVGRLAYTREYNEQFF	TGCAGCGTTGGAAGACTAGCGTACACGAGGGAGTACAATGAGCAGTTCTTC
TRBD1	TRBJ1-2	TRBV30	.	CAWRQGAKSGYTF	TGTGCCTGGAGACAGGGGGCTAAAAGTGGCTACACCTTC
TRBD1	TRBJ1-6	TRBV10-3	.	CAIAPGFRGSPLHF	TGTGCCATCGCCCCGGGTTTCAGGGGGTCACCCCTCCACTTT
.	TRBJ2-2	TRBV29-1	.	CSVDSGHTGELFF	TGCAGCGTTGATTCAGGACACACCGGGGAGCTGTTTTTT
TRBD1	TRBJ1-2	TRBV9	few	CASSPLRDSASYGYTF	TGTGCCAGCAGCCCCCTCCGGGACAGCGCATCTTATGGCTACACCTTC
.	TRBJ1-2	TRBV4-2	few	CASSQGAALYTF	TGTGCCAGCTCCCAAGGGGCAGCGCTCTACACCTTC
TRBD2	TRBJ2-7	TRBV29-1	few	CSVERAGDSEQYF	TGCAGCGTTGAAAGAGCGGGAGACTCCGAGCAGTACTTC
.	TRBJ2-5	TRBV7-3	few	CASSTKGGPSETQYF	TGTGCCAGCAGCACTAAGGGGGGTCCGAGCGAGACCCAGTACTTC
TRBD2	TRBJ2-7	TRBV4-1	.	CASSPVGGGLDSYEQYF	TGCGCCAGCAGCCCCGTCGGGGGAGGGCTCGACTCCTACGAGCAGTACTTC
.	TRBJ2-1	TRBV6-4	.	CAGSRQLGGNEQFF	TGTGCCGGCAGCCGCCAGCTAGGTGGGAATGAGCAGTTCTTC
TRBD1	TRBJ2-3	TRBV11-2	.	CANSHRLGQGARGTDTQYF	TGTGCCAACAGCCATCGCCTGGGCCAGGGGGCCCGGGGCACAGATACGCAGTATTTT
TRBD2	TRBJ2-4	TRBV5-1	few	CASSHGLAGGNIQYF	TGCGCCAGCAGCCACGGACTAGCGGGAGGGAACATTCAGTACTTC
.	TRBJ2-7	TRBV9	.	CASSVAISYEQYF	TGTGCCAGCAGCGTAGCCATCTCCTACGAGCAGTACTTC
.	TRBJ2-4	TRBV28	.	CASGETGDPSIQYF	TGTGCCAGCGGGGAGACGGGGGACCCGAGCATTCAGTACTTC
.	TRBJ2-1	TRBV7-6	many	CASSLQVNSGLSNEQFF	TGTGCCAGCAGCTTACAAGTAAATTCGGGCCTTTCCAATGAGCAGTTCTTC
TRBD2	TRBJ2-7	TRBV5-4	.	CASSRDGSGINYEQYF	TGTGCCAGCAGCCGGGATGGTAGCGGGATTAACTACGAGCAGTACTTC
.	TRBJ2-7	TRBV21-1	few	CASSKLTQGSYEQYF	TGTGCCAGCAGCAAATTGACCCAGGGAAGTTACGAGCAGTACTTC
.	TRBJ2-1	TRBV27	.	CASSWGAGERYNEQFF	TGTGCCAGCAGTTGGGGGGCGGGAGAAAGGTACAATGAGCAGTTCTTC
TRBD2	TRBJ2-5	TRBV6-6	few	CASSDLLAGKETQYF	TGTGCCAGCAGTGACCTACTAGCGGGTAAAGAGACCCAGTACTTC
TRBD1	TRBJ1-6	TRBV5-6	.	CASSSTGRNSPLHF	TGTGCCAGCAGCTCGACAGGGCGGAATTCACCCCTCCACTTT
TRBD2	TRBJ2-3	TRBV9	.	CASSVRGGRADTQYF	TGTGCCAGCAGCGTGCGGGGGGGCCGAGCGGATACGCAGTATTTT
.	TRBJ2-1	TRBV20-1	few	CSARDNRAERPGLPSLLNEQFF	TGCAGTGCTAGAGATAATAGGGCCGAACGACCGGGACTCCCCTCTCTTCTCAATGAGCAGTTCTTC
TRBD1	TRBJ2-2	TRBV19	.	CASRTNTGTGTGELFF	TGTGCCAGTAGGACAAATACCGGGACAGGGACGGGGGAGCTGTTTTTT
TRBD2	TRBJ2-1	TRBV11-2	.	CASSFQREGKGEQFF	TGTGCCAGCAGCTTCCAGCGGGAGGGCAAGGGTGAGCAGTTCTTC
TRBD2	TRBJ2-1	TRBV5-1	.	CASQRALAGGVLDWDEQFF	TGCGCCAGTCAAAGAGCCCTAGCGGGAGGGGTCTTGGATTGGGATGAGCAGTTCTTC
.	TRBJ2-3	TRBV7-2	few	CASRRDSPSATQYF	TGTGCCAGCAGAAGGGACTCCCCAAGCGCTACGCAGTATTTT
.	TRBJ1-2	TRBV12-3/TRBV12-4	many	CASSIEGYYGYTF	TGTGCCAGCAGCATAGAGGGGTACTATGGCTACACCTTC
.	TRBJ2-5	TRBV6-1	few	CASISGYQETQYF	TGTGCCAGCATAAGCGGGTACCAAGAGACCCAGTACTTC
TRBD1	TRBJ2-5	TRBV6-1	few	CASRATGDKTQYF	TGTGCCAGCAGAGCCACAGGGGATAAGACCCAGTACTTC
TRBD2	TRBJ2-1	TRBV5-1	.	CASSLATSGGAGNEQFF	TGCGCCAGCAGCTTGGCTACTAGCGGGGGGGCCGGCAATGAGCAGTTCTTC
TRBD1	TRBJ2-3	TRBV10-3	many	CAISERGHGRTDTQYF	TGTGCCATCAGTGAAAGGGGGCACGGAAGGACAGATACGCAGTATTTT
.	TRBJ2-1	TRBV4-1	few	CASSLIRDGNEQFF	TGCGCCAGCAGCCTCATCAGAGATGGCAATGAGCAGTTCTTC
.	TRBJ1-2	TRBV5-1	.	CASSSFRDGHLYGYTF	TGCGCCAGCAGCTCCTTCCGGGACGGCCACCTCTATGGCTACACCTTC
.	TRBJ2-7	TRBV6-1	.	CASSVSTTYEQYF	TGTGCCAGCAGTGTTTCAACGACCTACGAGCAGTACTTC
.	TRBJ2-5	TRBV29-1	few	CSVAPEETQYF	TGCAGCGTCGCACCAGAAGAGACCCAGTACTTC
.	TRBJ2-3	TRBV9	many	CASSVEGFSTDTQYF	TGTGCCAGCAGCGTAGAAGGCTTTAGCACAGATACGCAGTATTTT
.	TRBJ1-2	TRBV30	.	CAWTGGAGYGYTF	TGTGCCTGGACGGGGGGGGCCGGCTATGGCTACACCTTC
TRBD1	TRBJ2-5	TRBV5-6	once	CASSLTGGMGETQYF	TGTGCCAGCAGCTTGACAGGGGGCATGGGAGAGACCCAGTACTTC
.	TRBJ1-2	TRBV27	few	CASSSREYGYTF	TGTGCCAGCAGTTCAAGGGAGTATGGCTACACCTTC
.	TRBJ2-1	TRBV6-1	.	CASTVPRAGIFNEQFF	TGTGCCAGCACGGTCCCACGGGCAGGGATCTTCAATGAGCAGTTCTTC
TRBD1	TRBJ1-1	TRBV10-3	.	CAISPGQGTEAFF	TGTGCCATCAGTCCTGGACAGGGGACTGAAGCTTTCTTT
.	TRBJ1-1	TRBV4-2	.	CASSQDPGEAEAFF	TGTGCCAGCAGCCAAGACCCCGGGGAGGCTGAAGCTTTCTTT
.	TRBJ1-2	TRBV6-1	.	CASSGTVFVHTF	TGTGCCAGCAGTGGGACGGTTTTTGTCCACACCTTC
TRBD2	TRBJ2-3	TRBV5-1	many	CASSLERGVTDTQYF	TGCGCCAGCAGCTTGGAACGGGGGGTCACAGATACGCAGTATTTT
TRBD2	TRBJ2-7	TRBV4-1	many	CASSPSGAGGAYEQYF	TGCGCCAGCAGCCCTTCAGGAGCGGGAGGAGCCTACGAGCAGTACTTC
.	TRBJ1-2	TRBV29-1	many	CSVGDGYGYTF	TGCAGCGTTGGGGACGGTTATGGCTACACCTTC